The present TCR beta chain was sequenced within a study of quantifying T cell responses using KT2 cells. In the study overall: cDNA was made from DNase-treated RNA using alpha and beta constant primers.

A single-stranded UMI oligo with SP2 sequence was ligated to cDNA 3' ends. The first PCR ran roughly 4 cycles with an equimolar RC1.1 and RC1.2 beta primer mix. TCRdb reanalysed the UMI-ligation and nested PCR reads using MiXCR and keeps one entry per CDR3 protein. The sample includes around 50,000 distinct CDR3 sequences, about 9.9% of them seen just once. CDR1 is KGHSH, CDR2 LQKENI, per germline. This CDR3 comprises 14 residues. V lost 2 bases to trimming and J lost 4 bases; unmatched junction nucleotides: 0. Sequenced material: PBMCs spiked with cells of the T cell clone KT2. The chain joins TRBV18 to TRBJ2-3; 10 bases are a match to TRBD1. This TCR derives from a human donor. The CDR3 region has the DNA TGTGCCAGCTCACCAGGGACAGGGGCAGATACGCAGTATTTT. Translated, it gives CASSPGTGADTQYF.